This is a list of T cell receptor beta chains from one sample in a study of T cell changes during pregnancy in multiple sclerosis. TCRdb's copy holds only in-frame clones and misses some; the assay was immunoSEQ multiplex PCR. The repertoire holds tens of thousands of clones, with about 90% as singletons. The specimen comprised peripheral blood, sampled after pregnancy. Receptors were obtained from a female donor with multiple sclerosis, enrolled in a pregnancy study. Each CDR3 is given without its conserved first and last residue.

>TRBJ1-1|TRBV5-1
ASSLDMNTEAF
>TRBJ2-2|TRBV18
ASSPGTGLRNTGELF
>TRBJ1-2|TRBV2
ASSEQNHYGYT
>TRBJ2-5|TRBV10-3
AISESSGQGAFETQY
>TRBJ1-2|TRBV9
ASSVGPANYGYT
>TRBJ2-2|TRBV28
ASSLSAGELF
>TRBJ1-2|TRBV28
ASSLTGVRYGYT
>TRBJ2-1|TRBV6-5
ASSYSYRAPYNEQF
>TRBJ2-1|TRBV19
ASSMAHPPYNEQF
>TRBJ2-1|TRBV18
ASSPYTSDEQF
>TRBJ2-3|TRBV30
AWRGLAGPRTQY
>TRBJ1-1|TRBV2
ASSRNRDSGTEAF
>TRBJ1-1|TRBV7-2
ASSLSGLNTEAF
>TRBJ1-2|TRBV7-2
ASSSQDSLGGYT
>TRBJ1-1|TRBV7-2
ASSLEFWASEAF
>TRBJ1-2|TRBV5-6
ASSLLTSNYGYT
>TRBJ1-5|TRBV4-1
ASSQGALSNQPQH
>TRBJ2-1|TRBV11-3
ASSSVAGSSYNEQF
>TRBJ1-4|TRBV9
ASSVGGGVGEKLF
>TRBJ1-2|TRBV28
ASSLVSGTGSHGYT
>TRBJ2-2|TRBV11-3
ASSPGAGLSGELF
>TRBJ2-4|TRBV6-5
ASRRGAGSNIQY
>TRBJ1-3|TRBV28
ASSLRTGGFRSGNTIY
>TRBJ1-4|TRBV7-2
ASSTDRWNEKLF
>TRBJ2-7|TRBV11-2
ASSLNGLEQY
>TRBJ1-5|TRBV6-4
ASSDSAGKGQPQH
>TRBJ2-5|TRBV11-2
ASSLSGQETQY
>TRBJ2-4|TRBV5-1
ASSQGRQGSGNIQY
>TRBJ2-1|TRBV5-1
ASSLEGGAYNEQF
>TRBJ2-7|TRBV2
ASRADRVSYEQY
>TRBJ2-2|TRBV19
ATLDRSNTGELF
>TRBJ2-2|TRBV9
ASSLRETSGRANTGELF
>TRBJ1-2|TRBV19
ASSRDNYLYGYT
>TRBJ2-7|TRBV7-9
ASTEGRRHEQY
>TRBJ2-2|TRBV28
ASSLPGLNTGELF
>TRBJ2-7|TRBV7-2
ASSPRTSPYEQY
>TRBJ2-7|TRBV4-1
ASSQDTQGSSYEQY
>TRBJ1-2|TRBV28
ASSFVVFRTENYGYT
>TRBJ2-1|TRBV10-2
ASSESLAGTGDNEQF
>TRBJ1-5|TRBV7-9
ASSLDYQPQH
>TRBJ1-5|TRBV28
ASSPGQWFDSNQPQH
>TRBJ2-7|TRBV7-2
ASSLGSGGLYEQY
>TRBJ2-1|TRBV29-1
SASGDEQF
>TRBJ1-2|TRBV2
ASSRTGVYGYT
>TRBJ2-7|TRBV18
ASSPLDRVGNEQY
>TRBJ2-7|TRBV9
ASSAGLARYEQY
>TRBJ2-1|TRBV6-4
ASSDSYRDRADEQF
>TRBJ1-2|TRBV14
ASSQDRGWYGYT
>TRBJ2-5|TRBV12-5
ASGLVGGYETQY
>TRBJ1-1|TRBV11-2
ASSYGTSASTEAF
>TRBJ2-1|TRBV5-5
ASSGGTSGSPYNEQF